The 30 T cell receptor beta chains in this list originate from one sample, sequenced in a study of cytomegalovirus exposure and HLA in healthy donors. In the PCR, 60 Vbeta and 13 Jbeta primers were used. Assay used: immunoSEQ multiplex PCR; TCRdb lists only in-frame clones, some missing. This sample carries around 120,000 clones, around 80% of them seen once, and the ten largest clones take 8.5% to 10%. Sequenced sample: PBMCs. These receptors were taken from a female donor in good health and CMV-seropositive.

The genes are TRBV19 and TRBJ2-1; 7 nucleotides match TRBD1. With V trimmed by 4 bases and J by 10 bases, 19 bases remained unmatched. Germline V lookup: CDR1 LNHDA, CDR2 SQIVND (reference sequence). The CDR3 sequence is 17 residues long. In DNA, the CDR3 is TGTGCCAGTAGTACAGACCATACAGGGGCCCGCAGGGAAGAGCAGTTCTTC. It codes for CASSTDHTGARREEQFF.

This chain connects TRBV2 to TRBJ2-3; 9 bases fit TRBD2. Germline-derived CDR1 and CDR2 are SNHLY and FYNNEI. The length of the CDR3 is 14 residues. V lost 7 bases, J lost 2 bases, and 4 bases stayed unmatched. CDR3 coding DNA: TGTGCCAGCATGGCTAGCGGGGCCACAGATACGCAGTATTTT. This sequence encodes CASMASGATDTQYF.

The gene calls are TRBV28 and TRBJ2-3, with 8 bases that match TRBD2. V dropped 8 bases and J dropped 2; count of bases not matched to a gene: 12. The length of the CDR3 is 16 residues. Germline CDR1 reads MDHEN; CDR2 reads SYDVKM. CDR3 region: CASLRGGAGFTDTQYF. CDR3 coding DNA: TGTGCCAGCCTACGGGGGGGCGCGGGGTTCACAGATACGCAGTATTTT. Based on the CDR3 plus reference TRBV28 and TRBJ2-3, the full variable domain is DVKVTQSSRYLVKRTGEKVFLECVQDMDHENMFWYRQDPGLGLRLIYFSYDVKMKEKGDIPEGYSVSREKKERFSLILESASTNQTSMYLCASLRGGAGFTDTQYFGPGTRLTVL.

The rearrangement uses TRBV5-1 and TRBJ1-1; a weak D match, TRBD1 (6 bases). Deletions cut 4 bases from V and 0 bases from J, with 13 bases between. Germline values: CDR1 SGHRS, CDR2 YFSETQ. The CDR3 spans 15 residues. The CDR3, as DNA: TGCGCCAGCAGCGACCGTCCAGGGGTGAACACTGAAGCTTTCTTT. Translating gives CASSDRPGVNTEAFF.

The V and J genes are TRBV7-2 and TRBJ2-7; the match to TRBD2 covers 10 bases. The CDR3 spans 14 residues. Unmatched junction bases numbered 2, after V lost 2 bases and J lost 4 bases. Germline V gene data show CDR1 as SGHTA and CDR2 as FQGNSA. CDR3 protein: CASSLLAGDYEQYF. As DNA, the CDR3 is TGTGCCAGCAGCTTACTAGCGGGGGATTACGAGCAGTACTTC.

The J gene is TRBJ1-3, the V gene TRBV5-1; a possible D gene is TRBD1 (6 bases). Germline V gene data show CDR1 as SGHRS and CDR2 as YFSETQ. The CDR3 spans 14 residues. Trimming cost V 0 bases and J 2 bases, with 6 bases left between them. The CDR3 sequence is CASSLDRAGNTIYF. CDR3 DNA: TGCGCCAGCAGCTTGGACAGGGCTGGAAACACCATATATTTT.

V usage is TRBV2 and J usage is TRBJ1-1, with D possibly TRBD1 on 6 matching bases. Trimming removed 11 bases from V and 2 bases from J, with 12 bases in between. The CDR3 contains 12 residues. Germline V lookup: CDR1 SNHLY, CDR2 FYNNEI. CDR3 DNA: TGTGCCCCCCACAGGGTCAACACTGAAGCTTTCTTT. Amino acid sequence: CAPHRVNTEAFF. Based on the CDR3 plus reference TRBV2 and TRBJ1-1, the full variable domain is EPEVTQTPSHQVTQMGQEVILRCVPISNHLYFYWYRQILGQKVEFLVSFYNNEISEKSEIFDDQFSVERPDGSNFTLKIRSTKLEDSAMYFCAPHRVNTEAFFGQGTRLTVV.

This clone was found a few times. The chain has TRBV4-3 and TRBJ2-3; TRBD2 matches 7 bases. Trimming cost V 7 bases and J 2 bases; bases outside gene matches: 9. Germline V gene sequence: CDR1 LGHNA, CDR2 YSLEER. The length of the CDR3 is 15 residues. CDR3 nucleotide sequence: TGCGCCAGCAAGCAGAGCGGGGCTCCCACAGATACGCAGTATTTT. Protein: CASKQSGAPTDTQYF.

The rearrangement joins TRBV28 to TRBJ1-2; possibly TRBD1 for D (5 bases). Trimming cost V 10 bases and J 5 bases, with 17 bases left between them. The germline V gene has CDR1 MDHEN and CDR2 SYDVKM. This CDR3 is 13 amino acids long. The CDR3 DNA reads as TGTGCCATACACAGGTCCTCTGGGTATGGCTACACCTTC. Translating gives CAIHRSSGYGYTF.

The V call is TRBV30, the J call TRBJ2-6; 8 bases line up with TRBD2. This CDR3 comprises 13 residues. Germline CDR1 and CDR2: GTSNPN and SVGIG (reference sequence). With V trimmed by 8 bases and J by 4 bases, 4 bases remained unmatched. Here the CDR3 reads CARGGTGANVLTF. The CDR3 DNA is TGTGCCCGCGGGGGGACAGGGGCCAACGTCCTGACTTTC.

V usage is TRBV2 and J usage is TRBJ1-5, with D possibly being TRBD1 (6 bases). The CDR3 spans 13 residues. Germline values: CDR1 SNHLY, CDR2 FYNNEI. The V and J ends lost 8 bases and 6 bases respectively, with 14 bases between them. CDR3 coding DNA: TGTGCCAGCGTAGGACAGAAGAGTCAGCCCCAGCATTTT. The encoded protein is CASVGQKSQPQHF.

V usage is TRBV27 and J usage is TRBJ2-1; D is perhaps TRBD1 (6 bases). The CDR3 spans 14 residues. V was pared by 2 bases and J by 6 bases, with 11 bases between. CDR1 is MNHEY and CDR2 is SMNVEV in the germline V gene (reference sequence). CDR3 in DNA: TGTGCCAGCAGTTTAAGGGGGTGGGTCAATGAGCAGTTCTTC. This encodes CASSLRGWVNEQFF.

The count of this clone is one. The J gene is TRBJ2-5, the V gene TRBV2; D is perhaps TRBD1 (5 bases). The CDR3 runs 14 residues. Germline CDR1 and CDR2: SNHLY and FYNNEI. V gave up 8 bases and J gave up 1 base, with 14 bases separating them. The CDR3 protein is CASSRQSGQETQYF. The CDR3, as DNA: TGTGCCAGCTCTAGACAGTCTGGCCAAGAGACCCAGTACTTC.

The gene calls are TRBV7-2 and TRBJ1-2, with TRBD1 identical over 7 bases. Germline CDR1 is SGHTA and CDR2 is FQGNSA. This CDR3 has 15 amino acids. Trimming at V came to 5 bases and at J to 4 bases, leaving 10 bases not matched to a gene. Here the CDR3 DNA reads TGTGCCAGCAGCGGGACGGGACAGACCTCCTATGGCTACACCTTC. Its protein is CASSGTGQTSYGYTF. The variable domain in full, with the rest retrieved from reference TRBV7-2 and TRBJ1-2, is GAGVSQSPSNKVTEKGKDVELRCDPISGHTALYWYRQSLGQGLEFLIYFQGNSAPDKSGLPSDRFSAERTGGSVSTLTIQRTQQEDSAVYLCASSGTGQTSYGYTFGSGTRLTVV.

There are a few counts of this clone. The chain combines TRBV7-2 with TRBJ2-1, with 13 bases matching TRBD2. Germline CDR1 SGHTA, CDR2 FQGNSA. The CDR3 contains 13 residues. Trimming removed 2 bases from V and 15 bases from J; junction bases left unmatched: 4. The CDR3 nucleotides are TGTGCCAGCAGCTTAACTAGCGGGGGGGCGTTGTTCTTC. It encodes CASSLTSGGALFF.

Written as DNA, the CDR3 is TGTGCCAGCAGCTGGACTAGCGGGGTTGCTAACTCCTACAATGAGCAGTTCTTC. Residues: CASSWTSGVANSYNEQFF. The chain has TRBV13 and TRBJ2-1, with 12 nucleotides matching TRBD2. CDR1 and CDR2 from the germline V gene are PRHDT and FYEKMQ (reference sequence). The J segment lost 0 bases and the V segment lost 4 bases, leaving 7 bases of the junction unmatched. This CDR3 spans 18 amino acids.

The rearrangement joins TRBV7-3 to TRBJ1-1; D ambiguous. Germline V lookup: CDR1 SGHTA, CDR2 FQGTGA. Trimming pared 8 bases from V and 4 bases from J, leaving 20 bases between. The CDR3 consists of 15 residues. The CDR3 DNA reads as TGTGCCAGCCTGGGTATCGATAGGGAGAGCACTGAAGCTTTCTTT. Its protein is CASLGIDRESTEAFF.

V is TRBV6-5 and J is TRBJ2-7; D gene unclear. Germline CDR1 and CDR2: MNHEY and SVGAGI. The CDR3 covers 13 residues. V shed 5 bases and J shed 6 bases, with 14 bases lying between them. As DNA, the CDR3 is TGTGCCAGCAGTGACCGAGCGTTGGTCGAGCAGTACTTC. Protein sequence: CASSDRALVEQYF.

This rearrangement joins TRBV7-2 to TRBJ2-5; no clear D. The CDR3 contains 13 residues. V was shortened by 2 bases and J by 2 bases, with 6 bases between the two germline ends. The germline V gene has CDR1 SGHTA and CDR2 FQGNSA. This CDR3 reads CASSLTRQETQYF. The DNA of the CDR3 is TGTGCCAGCAGCTTAACAAGACAAGAGACCCAGTACTTC. Together with reference TRBV7-2 and TRBJ2-5, the CDR3 gives the full variable domain: GAGVSQSPSNKVTEKGKDVELRCDPISGHTALYWYRQSLGQGLEFLIYFQGNSAPDKSGLPSDRFSAERTGGSVSTLTIQRTQQEDSAVYLCASSLTRQETQYFGPGTRLLVL.

The chain has TRBV9 and TRBJ2-1, with 9 bases that match TRBD1. With 4 bases clipped from V and 6 bases from J, the junction kept 11 bases outside the gene matches. Per the germline V gene, CDR1 is SGDLS and CDR2 is YYNGEE. CDR3 length equals 16 residues. DNA for the CDR3: TGTGCCAGCAGCCGAACCCCCGGACAGGGGACCAATGAGCAGTTCTTC. Its translation is CASSRTPGQGTNEQFF.

A few counts support this clone. This chain uses TRBV5-1 with TRBJ2-2, with D tentatively TRBD1 (6 bases). CDR3 length equals 16 residues. Germline V gives CDR1 SGHRS, CDR2 YFSETQ. Trimming cost V 4 bases and J 1 base, with 14 bases left between them. The CDR3 bases are TGCGCCAGCAGCCTTGGTGTAGGGGGGAACACCGGGGAGCTGTTTTTT. Translation: CASSLGVGGNTGELFF.

The chain is built from TRBV9 and TRBJ2-3; 9 bases are a match to TRBD1. CDR1 is SGDLS and CDR2 is YYNGEE in the germline V gene. J lost 3 bases, V lost 6 bases, and 5 bases had no gene match. The CDR3 loop spans 14 amino acids. The CDR3 region is CASTRDRVTDTQYF. The CDR3 DNA reads as TGTGCCAGCACCCGGGACAGGGTAACAGATACGCAGTATTTT.

V and J are TRBV6-1 and TRBJ1-6, with 7 bases identical to TRBD1. The CDR3 length is 15 residues. Germline CDR1 reads MNHNS; CDR2 reads SASEGT. After removal of 5 bases from V and 8 bases from J, the junction contained 9 bases not matched to a gene. The CDR3 DNA is TGTGCCAGCAGTATAGAGACAGGGCAGCATTCACCCCTCCACTTT. Translated, it gives CASSIETGQHSPLHF.

This chain joins TRBV7-2 and TRBJ1-5, with D unresolved. V was trimmed by 2 bases and J by 3 bases, leaving 8 bases between them. The CDR3 is made up of 14 amino acids. Germline lookup yields CDR1 SGHTA and CDR2 FQGNSA. CDR3 protein: CASSLRRDNQPQHF. DNA of the CDR3: TGTGCCAGCAGCTTAAGACGGGACAATCAGCCCCAGCATTTT.

The rearrangement uses TRBV4-1 and TRBJ2-1; 9 nucleotides match TRBD1. The V gene's germline CDR1 is MGHRA and CDR2 YSYEKL. The CDR3 length is 15 residues. V dropped 3 bases and J dropped 6; count of bases not matched to a gene: 6. CDR3 in amino acids: CASSQGDRAPNEQFF. The CDR3 nucleotides are TGCGCCAGCAGCCAGGGGGACAGGGCCCCCAATGAGCAGTTCTTC.

The CDR3 DNA reads TGCGCCAGCAGCCAAGACTTCCAGGCACCCCTCCACTTT. It encodes CASSQDFQAPLHF. The chain has TRBV4-1 and TRBJ1-6, with D hard to call. The V gene's germline CDR1 is MGHRA and CDR2 YSYEKL. V lost 0 bases, J lost 11 bases, and 8 bases lay in between. The CDR3 covers 13 residues.

The chain recombines TRBV5-1 with TRBJ2-3, with 8 bases aligning to TRBD2. Trimming at V came to 2 bases and at J to 5 bases, leaving 4 bases not matched to a gene. Germline V gives CDR1 SGHRS, CDR2 YFSETQ. The CDR3 totals 14 residues. The CDR3 nucleotides read TGCGCCAGCAGCTTCGGGGGGGCCGTAGATACGCAGTATTTT. Amino acids: CASSFGGAVDTQYF. The complete variable domain, with remaining parts taken from reference TRBV5-1 and TRBJ2-3, reads KAGVTQTPRYLIKTRGQQVTLSCSPISGHRSVSWYQQTPGQGLQFLFEYFSETQRNKGNFPGRFSGRQFSNSRSEMNVSTLELGDSALYLCASSFGGAVDTQYFGPGTRLTVL.

This chain uses TRBV7-2 with TRBJ2-2; D ambiguous. In germline, CDR1 is SGHTA, CDR2 FQGNSA. The CDR3 spans 14 residues. V was cut by 0 bases and J by 6 bases, with 8 bases left in between. CDR3 sequence: CASSLAQVPGELFF. CDR3 in DNA: TGTGCCAGCAGCTTAGCCCAGGTCCCCGGGGAGCTGTTTTTT.

The gene calls are TRBV23-1 and TRBJ1-5; TRBD1 matches at 10 bases. TRBV23-1 is known as an ORF, though its function is uncertain. The CDR3 totals 16 residues. J was trimmed by 7 bases and V by 7 bases; bases with no gene match: 13. The CDR3 DNA sequence: TGCGCCAGCACTCTGGAGGACAGGGGGACTCAACAGCCCCAGCATTTT. Protein sequence: CASTLEDRGTQQPQHF.

The V gene is TRBV6-1, the J gene TRBJ1-5, with 10 bases aligning to TRBD1. The CDR3 contains 13 residues. Trimming cost V 6 bases and J 10 bases; bases outside gene matches: 6. The germline V gene has CDR1 MNHNS and CDR2 SASEGT. The CDR3 DNA is TGTGCCAGCAGAGAGACAGGGGGCGCCCCCCAGCATTTT. Translated: CASRETGGAPQHF.